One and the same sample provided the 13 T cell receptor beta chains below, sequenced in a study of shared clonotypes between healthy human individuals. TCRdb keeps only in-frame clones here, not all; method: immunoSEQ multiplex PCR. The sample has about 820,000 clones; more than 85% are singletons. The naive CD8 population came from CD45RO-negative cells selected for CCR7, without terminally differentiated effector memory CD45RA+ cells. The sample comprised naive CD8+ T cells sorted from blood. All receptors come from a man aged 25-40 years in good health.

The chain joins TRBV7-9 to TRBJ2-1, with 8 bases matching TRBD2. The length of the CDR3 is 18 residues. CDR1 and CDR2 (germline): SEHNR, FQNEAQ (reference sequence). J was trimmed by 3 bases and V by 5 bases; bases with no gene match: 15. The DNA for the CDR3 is TGTGCCAGCAGCCCAATTACCCGAGCGGGAGAGGACTACAATGAGCAGTTCTTC. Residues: CASSPITRAGEDYNEQFF.

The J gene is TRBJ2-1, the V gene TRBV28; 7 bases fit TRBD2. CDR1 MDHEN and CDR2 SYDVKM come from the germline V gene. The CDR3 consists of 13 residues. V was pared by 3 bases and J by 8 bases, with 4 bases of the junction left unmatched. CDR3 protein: CASSFSGNDEQFF. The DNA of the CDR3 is TGTGCCAGCAGTTTCAGCGGGAACGATGAGCAGTTCTTC.

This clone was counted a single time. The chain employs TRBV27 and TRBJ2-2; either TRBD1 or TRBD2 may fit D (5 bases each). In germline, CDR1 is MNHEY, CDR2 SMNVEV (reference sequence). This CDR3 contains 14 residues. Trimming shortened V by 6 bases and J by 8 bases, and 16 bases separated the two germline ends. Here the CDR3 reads CASSRGLLTGELFF. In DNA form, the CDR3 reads TGTGCCAGCAGCCGGGGCCTACTAACTGGGGAGCTGTTTTTT.

The CDR3 DNA sequence: TGCGCCAGCAGTCTAGGCACTAGCGGGAGTGACGTCTCCTACGAGCAGTACTTC. It yields the protein CASSLGTSGSDVSYEQYF. The chain joins TRBV5-1 to TRBJ2-7; 11 positions match TRBD2. Germline V CDR1 and CDR2: SGHRS, YFSETQ. V lost 5 bases and J lost 0; bases outside the gene matches: 13. The CDR3 is 18 residues long.

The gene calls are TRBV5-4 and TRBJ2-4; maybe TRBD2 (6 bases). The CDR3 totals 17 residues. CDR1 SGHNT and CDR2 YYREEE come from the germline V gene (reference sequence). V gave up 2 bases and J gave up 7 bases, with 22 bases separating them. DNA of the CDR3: TGTGCCAGCAGCTTCTCGGGGGACGAAGTGATTCGCAACATTCAGTACTTC. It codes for CASSFSGDEVIRNIQYF.

Here the CDR3 reads CASSHRGPYNEQFF. The CDR3 DNA sequence: TGTGCCAGCAGTCACAGGGGCCCTTACAATGAGCAGTTCTTC. The gene calls are TRBV28 and TRBJ2-1; TRBD1 aligns across 7 bases. The CDR3 contains 14 residues. With 5 bases clipped from V and 4 bases from J, the junction kept 5 bases outside the gene matches. Germline-derived CDR1 and CDR2 are MDHEN and SYDVKM.

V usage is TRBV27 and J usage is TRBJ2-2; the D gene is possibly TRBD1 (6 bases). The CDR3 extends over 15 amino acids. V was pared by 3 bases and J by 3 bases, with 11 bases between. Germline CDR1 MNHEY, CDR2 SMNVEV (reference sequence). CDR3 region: CASSFVQGDTGELFF. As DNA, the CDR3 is TGTGCCAGCAGTTTTGTACAGGGCGACACCGGGGAGCTGTTTTTT.

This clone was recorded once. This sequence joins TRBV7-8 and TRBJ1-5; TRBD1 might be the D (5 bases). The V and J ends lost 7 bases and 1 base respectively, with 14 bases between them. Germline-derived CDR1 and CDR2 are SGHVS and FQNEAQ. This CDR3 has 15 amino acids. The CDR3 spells CASTPLGGSNQPQHF. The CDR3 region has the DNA TGTGCCAGCACACCGCTTGGGGGGAGCAATCAGCCCCAGCATTTT.

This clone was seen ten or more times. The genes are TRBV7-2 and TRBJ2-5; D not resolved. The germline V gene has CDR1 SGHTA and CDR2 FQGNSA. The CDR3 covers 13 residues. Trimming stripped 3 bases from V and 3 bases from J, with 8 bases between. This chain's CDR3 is CASSFNSKETQYF. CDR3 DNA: TGTGCCAGCAGCTTTAACAGTAAAGAGACCCAGTACTTC.

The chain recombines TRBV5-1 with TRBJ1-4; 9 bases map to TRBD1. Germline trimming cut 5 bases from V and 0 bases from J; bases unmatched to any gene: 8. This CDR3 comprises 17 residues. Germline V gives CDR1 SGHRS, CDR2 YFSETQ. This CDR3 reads CASRAGTGPTTNEKLFF. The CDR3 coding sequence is TGCGCCAGCAGGGCCGGGACAGGGCCCACAACTAATGAAAAACTGTTTTTT.

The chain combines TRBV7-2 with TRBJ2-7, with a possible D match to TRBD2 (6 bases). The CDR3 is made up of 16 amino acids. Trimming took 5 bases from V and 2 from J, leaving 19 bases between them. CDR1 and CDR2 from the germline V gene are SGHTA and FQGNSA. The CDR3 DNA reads TGTGCCAGCAGCCTCGTCGGGGGAACGGGAGCCTACGAGCAGTACTTC. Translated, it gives CASSLVGGTGAYEQYF.

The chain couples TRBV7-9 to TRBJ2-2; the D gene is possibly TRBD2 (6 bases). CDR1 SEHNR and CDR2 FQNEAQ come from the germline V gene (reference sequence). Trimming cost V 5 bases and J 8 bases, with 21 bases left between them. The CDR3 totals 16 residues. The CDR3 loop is CASSPTGSLEPGELFF. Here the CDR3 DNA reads TGTGCCAGCAGCCCAACCGGGAGCTTAGAACCGGGGGAGCTGTTTTTT.

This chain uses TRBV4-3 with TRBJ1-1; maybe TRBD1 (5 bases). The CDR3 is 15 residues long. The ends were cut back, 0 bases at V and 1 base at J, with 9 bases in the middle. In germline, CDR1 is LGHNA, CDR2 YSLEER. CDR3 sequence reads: CASSQDQGRNTEAFF. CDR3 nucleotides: TGCGCCAGCAGCCAAGATCAGGGTCGGAACACTGAAGCTTTCTTT.